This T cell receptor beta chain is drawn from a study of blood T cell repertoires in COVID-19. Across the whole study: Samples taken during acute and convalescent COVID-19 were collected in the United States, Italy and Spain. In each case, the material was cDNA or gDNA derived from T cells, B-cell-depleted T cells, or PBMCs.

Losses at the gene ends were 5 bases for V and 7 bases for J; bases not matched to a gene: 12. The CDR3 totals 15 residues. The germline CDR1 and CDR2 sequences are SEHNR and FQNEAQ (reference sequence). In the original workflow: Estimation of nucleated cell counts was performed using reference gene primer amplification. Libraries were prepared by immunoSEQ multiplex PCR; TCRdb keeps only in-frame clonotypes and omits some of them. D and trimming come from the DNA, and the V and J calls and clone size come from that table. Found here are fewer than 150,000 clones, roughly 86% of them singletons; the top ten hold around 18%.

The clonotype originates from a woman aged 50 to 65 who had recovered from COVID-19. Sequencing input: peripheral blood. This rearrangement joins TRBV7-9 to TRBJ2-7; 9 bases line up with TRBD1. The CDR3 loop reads CASSTSGTGFREQYF. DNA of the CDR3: TGTGCCAGCAGCACCTCGGGGACAGGGTTTCGTGAGCAGTACTTC.